A selection of T cell receptor beta chains follows, all from one sample in a study of blood T cell repertoires in COVID-19. Profiling relied on immunoSEQ multiplex PCR, and the TCRdb table lists in-frame clones only, not all of them. The table lists about 91,000 clones, over 70% of them singletons, with 8.5% to 10% in the top ten. Specimen: peripheral blood. The receptors were sampled from a woman older than 75 with acute or convalescent COVID-19. Each CDR3 is given with its conserved first and last residue. The order of the fields is V gene, clone size, J gene, CDR3 protein. For some rows the clone size is stated as once, few or many, or as a class when expanded; others skip it.

v_call: TRBV2; clone_size: few; j_call: TRBJ2-1; cdr3_aa: CASSGGLADNEQFF
v_call: TRBV5-6; clone_size: -; j_call: TRBJ2-1; cdr3_aa: CASSDPGLAGQNEQFF
v_call: TRBV6-2/TRBV6-3; clone_size: -; j_call: TRBJ2-1; cdr3_aa: CASSESRTSSVNEQFF
v_call: TRBV7-9; clone_size: -; j_call: TRBJ2-5; cdr3_aa: CASSSSGGALETQYF
v_call: TRBV4-2; clone_size: -; j_call: TRBJ2-7; cdr3_aa: CASSSPTRTSGGSYPYEQCF
v_call: TRBV7-9; clone_size: -; j_call: TRBJ2-5; cdr3_aa: CASSFLTDTGIGETQYF
v_call: TRBV2; clone_size: -; j_call: TRBJ1-6; cdr3_aa: CASNPQNNSPLHF
v_call: TRBV7-9; clone_size: -; j_call: TRBJ1-1; cdr3_aa: CASSLGQANTEAFF
v_call: TRBV19; clone_size: -; j_call: TRBJ1-1; cdr3_aa: CASRQAQEAFF
v_call: TRBV7-9; clone_size: -; j_call: TRBJ1-2; cdr3_aa: CASSDMTGVYGYTF
v_call: TRBV5-1; clone_size: -; j_call: TRBJ1-3; cdr3_aa: CASKQGANENTIYF
v_call: TRBV9; clone_size: -; j_call: TRBJ2-2; cdr3_aa: CASSVEGQVTGELFF
v_call: TRBV14; clone_size: -; j_call: TRBJ2-7; cdr3_aa: CASSYHAGTGGYEQYF
v_call: TRBV5-1; clone_size: -; j_call: TRBJ2-7; cdr3_aa: CASSFTLEYEQYF
v_call: TRBV3-1/TRBV3-2; clone_size: few; j_call: TRBJ2-3; cdr3_aa: CASSQAQRGVIGDTQYF
v_call: TRBV19; clone_size: -; j_call: TRBJ1-1; cdr3_aa: CASSMMNRGDTEAFF
v_call: TRBV27; clone_size: -; j_call: TRBJ1-6; cdr3_aa: CASSQDMSSYNSPLHF
v_call: TRBV19; clone_size: -; j_call: TRBJ2-1; cdr3_aa: CASTGGRLVNEQFF
v_call: TRBV19; clone_size: -; j_call: TRBJ1-2; cdr3_aa: CASSIGRGQLPANYGYTF